This TCR beta chain appears in the sequencing data of a study of CD8+CD57+ T cells in acquired aplastic anemia. Study information: Isolated CD4+ and CD8+ cells, once sorted, yielded DNA averaging around 3.1 ug.

Sequenced patients had shown CD8+CD57+ cell expansion by flow cytometry. Patients had not yet gotten any therapy when their blood was taken for sampling. Regarding the study as a whole: Patients had around 28 CD8+ CDR3 sequences in common with controls (the shared set). A significant difference in CD8+ Simpson's diversity between patients and controls was not found.

The TCR beta profiling, which covered VDJ combination and CDR3 sequence, was carried out using genomic DNA as the template. MiXCR, applied by TCRdb to the reads, yields one record per CDR3 protein. The top ten clones hold about 30% of a sample with just over 150,000 distinct CDR3 sequences, around 52% of them seen once. This CDR3 contains 15 residues. The germline gives CDR1 LNHDA, CDR2 SQIVND (reference sequence). V dropped 5 bases and J dropped 0; count of bases not matched to a gene: 6. For this clonotype: What it binds is unknown.

Sequencing input: sorted CD4+, CD8+, or CD8+CD57+ T cells (not recorded which) from PBMCs. The sequence came from a human donor with aplastic anemia. The V call is TRBV19, the J call TRBJ2-7; 8 bases are a match to TRBD1. CDR3 nucleotide sequence: TGTGCCAGTAGTGCCGGGACAGGATCCTCCTACGAGCAGTACTTC. Protein: CASSAGTGSSYEQYF.